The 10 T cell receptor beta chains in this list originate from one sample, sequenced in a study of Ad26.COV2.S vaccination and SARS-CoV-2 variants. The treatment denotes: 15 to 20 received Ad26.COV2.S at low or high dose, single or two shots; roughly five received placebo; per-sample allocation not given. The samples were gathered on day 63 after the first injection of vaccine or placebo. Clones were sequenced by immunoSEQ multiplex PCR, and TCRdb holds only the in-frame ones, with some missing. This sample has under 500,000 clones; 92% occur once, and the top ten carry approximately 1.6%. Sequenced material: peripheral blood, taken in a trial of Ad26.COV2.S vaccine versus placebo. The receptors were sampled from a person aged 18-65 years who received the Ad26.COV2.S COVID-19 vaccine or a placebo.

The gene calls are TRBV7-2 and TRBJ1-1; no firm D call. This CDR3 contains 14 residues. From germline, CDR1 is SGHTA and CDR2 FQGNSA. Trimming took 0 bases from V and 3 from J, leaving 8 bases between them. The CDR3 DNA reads TGTGCCAGCAGCTTAGCCATCTCGTACACTGAAGCTTTCTTT. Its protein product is CASSLAISYTEAFF.

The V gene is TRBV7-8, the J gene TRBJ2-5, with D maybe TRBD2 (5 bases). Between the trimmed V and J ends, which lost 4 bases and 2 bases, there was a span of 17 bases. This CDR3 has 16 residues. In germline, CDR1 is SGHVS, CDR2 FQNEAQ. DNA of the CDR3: TGTGCCAGCAGCTCCCGGAGGACGTACATACAAGAGACCCAGTACTTC. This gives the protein CASSSRRTYIQETQYF.

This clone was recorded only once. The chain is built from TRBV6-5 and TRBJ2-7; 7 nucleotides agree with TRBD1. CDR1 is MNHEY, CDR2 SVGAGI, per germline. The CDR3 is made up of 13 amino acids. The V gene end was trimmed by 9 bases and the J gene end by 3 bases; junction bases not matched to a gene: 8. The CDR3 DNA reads TGTGCCAGTAGGGGGACAGTGAACTACGAGCAGTACTTC. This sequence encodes CASRGTVNYEQYF.

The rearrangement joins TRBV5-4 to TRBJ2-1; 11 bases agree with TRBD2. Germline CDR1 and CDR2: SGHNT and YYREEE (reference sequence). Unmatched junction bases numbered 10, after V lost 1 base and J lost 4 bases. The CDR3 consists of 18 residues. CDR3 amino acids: CASSLTVLAGVNYNEQFF. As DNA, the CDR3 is TGTGCCAGCAGCTTGACCGTACTAGCGGGGGTCAATTACAATGAGCAGTTCTTC.

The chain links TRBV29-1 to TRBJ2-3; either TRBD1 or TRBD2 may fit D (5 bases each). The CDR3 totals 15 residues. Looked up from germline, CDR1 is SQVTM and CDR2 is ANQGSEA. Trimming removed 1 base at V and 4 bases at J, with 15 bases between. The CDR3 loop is CSVEARGRVADTQYF. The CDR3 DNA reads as TGCAGCGTTGAAGCTCGGGGCAGGGTCGCAGATACGCAGTATTTT.

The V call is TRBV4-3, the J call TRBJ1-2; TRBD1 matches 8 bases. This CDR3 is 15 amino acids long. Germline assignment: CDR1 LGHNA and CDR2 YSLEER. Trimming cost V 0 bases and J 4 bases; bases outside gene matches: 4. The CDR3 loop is CASSQEQGESYGYTF. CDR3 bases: TGCGCCAGCAGCCAAGAACAGGGGGAGAGCTATGGCTACACCTTC.

This CDR3 is CAISWDRYYEQYF. CDR3 DNA: TGTGCCATCAGTTGGGACAGGTACTACGAGCAGTACTTC. The chain carries TRBV10-3 and TRBJ2-7, with 8 bases fitting TRBD1. This CDR3 region has 13 residues. V trimming: 5 bases; J trimming: 3 bases; junction bases outside the gene matches: 3. Germline V CDR1 and CDR2: ENHRY, SYGVKD.

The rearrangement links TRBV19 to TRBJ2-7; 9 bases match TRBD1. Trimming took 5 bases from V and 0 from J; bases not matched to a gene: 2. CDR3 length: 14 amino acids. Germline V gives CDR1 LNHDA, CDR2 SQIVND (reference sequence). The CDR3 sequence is CASSVTGGSYEQYF. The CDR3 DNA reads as TGTGCCAGTAGTGTGACAGGGGGCTCCTACGAGCAGTACTTC.

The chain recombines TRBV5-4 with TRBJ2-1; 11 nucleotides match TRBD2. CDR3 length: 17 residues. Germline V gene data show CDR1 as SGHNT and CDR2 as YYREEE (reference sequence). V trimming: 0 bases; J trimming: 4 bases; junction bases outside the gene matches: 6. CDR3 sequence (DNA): TGTGCCAGCAGCTTGGAGACAGGACTAGCGGGTTACAATGAGCAGTTCTTC. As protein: CASSLETGLAGYNEQFF.

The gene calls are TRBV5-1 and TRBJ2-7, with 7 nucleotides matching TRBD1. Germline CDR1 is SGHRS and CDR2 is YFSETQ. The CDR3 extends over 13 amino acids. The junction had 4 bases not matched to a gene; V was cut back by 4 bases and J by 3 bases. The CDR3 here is CASSTGVVYEQYF. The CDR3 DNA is TGCGCCAGCAGCACAGGGGTGGTCTACGAGCAGTACTTC.